This record concerns one T cell receptor beta chain sequence. The source of the sample is a study of blood T cell repertoires in COVID-19. Study-wide background: Samples of COVID-19 (acute and convalescent) were obtained from the United States, Italy and Spain. The cDNA or gDNA used as material had been derived from T cells, B-cell-depleted T cells, or PBMCs.

In the authors' workflow: Nucleated cell number was recorded as an estimate derived from reference gene primer amplification. Clones were read by immunoSEQ multiplex PCR, and TCRdb kept only the in-frame ones, dropping some. V, J and clone size derive from that table, while D and trimming were established from the DNA sequence. The repertoire holds over 250,000 clones, with 70% to 80% as singletons. The CDR3 length is 13 residues. The germline V and J ends were trimmed by 1 base and 5 bases, with 8 bases remaining between them. CDR1 and CDR2 (germline): LGHDT, YNNKEL (reference sequence). The origin of this receptor is a woman older than 75 with acute or convalescent COVID-19. Sequencing was carried out using peripheral blood. V usage is TRBV3-1 (or the pseudogene TRBV3-2) and J usage is TRBJ2-5; D is ambiguous. DNA of the CDR3: TGTGCCAGCAGCCAAGTAACCAGGGAGACCCAGTACTTC. Translated: CASSQVTRETQYF.